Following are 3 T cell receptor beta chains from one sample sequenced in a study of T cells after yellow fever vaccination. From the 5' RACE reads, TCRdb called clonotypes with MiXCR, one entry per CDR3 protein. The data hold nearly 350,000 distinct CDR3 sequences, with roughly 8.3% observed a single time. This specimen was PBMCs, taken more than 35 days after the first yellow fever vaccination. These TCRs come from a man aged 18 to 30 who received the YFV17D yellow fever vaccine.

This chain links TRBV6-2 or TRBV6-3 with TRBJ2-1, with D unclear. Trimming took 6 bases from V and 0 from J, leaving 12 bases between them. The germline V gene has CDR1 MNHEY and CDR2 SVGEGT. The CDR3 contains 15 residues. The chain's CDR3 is CASSPSFSSYNEQFF. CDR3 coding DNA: TGTGCCAGCAGCCCATCATTCAGCTCCTACAATGAGCAGTTCTTC.

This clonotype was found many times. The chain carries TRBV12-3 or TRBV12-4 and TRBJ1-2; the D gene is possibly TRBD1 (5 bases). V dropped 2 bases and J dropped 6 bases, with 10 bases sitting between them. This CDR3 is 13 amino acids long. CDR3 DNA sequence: TGTGCCAGCAGTTTAAGTGGACACAATGGCTACACCTTC. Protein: CASSLSGHNGYTF.

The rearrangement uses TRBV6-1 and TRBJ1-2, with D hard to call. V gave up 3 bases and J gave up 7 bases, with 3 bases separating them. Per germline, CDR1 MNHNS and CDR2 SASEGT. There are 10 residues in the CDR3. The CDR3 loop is CASSDLGYTF. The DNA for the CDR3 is TGTGCCAGCAGTGACCTTGGCTACACCTTC.